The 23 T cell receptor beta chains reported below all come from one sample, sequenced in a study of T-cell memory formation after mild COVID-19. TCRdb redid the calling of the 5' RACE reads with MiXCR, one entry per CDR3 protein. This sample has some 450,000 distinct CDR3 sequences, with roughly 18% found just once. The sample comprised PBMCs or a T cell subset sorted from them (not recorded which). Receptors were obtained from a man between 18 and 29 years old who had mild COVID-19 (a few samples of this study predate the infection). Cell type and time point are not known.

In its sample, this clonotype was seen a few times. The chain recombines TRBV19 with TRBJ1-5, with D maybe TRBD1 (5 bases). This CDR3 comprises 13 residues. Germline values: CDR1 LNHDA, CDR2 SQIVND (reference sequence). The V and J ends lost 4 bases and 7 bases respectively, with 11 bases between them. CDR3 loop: CASSRPSGQPQHF. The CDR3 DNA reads TGTGCCAGTAGTAGGCCCTCAGGGCAGCCCCAGCATTTT.

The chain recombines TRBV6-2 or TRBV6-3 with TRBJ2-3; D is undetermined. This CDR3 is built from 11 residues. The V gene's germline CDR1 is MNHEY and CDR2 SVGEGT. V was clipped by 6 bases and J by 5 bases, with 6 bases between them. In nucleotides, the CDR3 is TGTGCCAGCAGCCACATAGATACGCAGTATTTT. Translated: CASSHIDTQYF.

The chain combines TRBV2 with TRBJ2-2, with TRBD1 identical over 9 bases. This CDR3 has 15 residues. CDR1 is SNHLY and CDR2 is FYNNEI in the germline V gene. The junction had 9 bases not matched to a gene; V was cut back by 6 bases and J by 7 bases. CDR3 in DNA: TGTGCCAGCAGCGACCCGGGACAGGGAGGCGGGGAGCTGTTTTTT. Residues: CASSDPGQGGGELFF.

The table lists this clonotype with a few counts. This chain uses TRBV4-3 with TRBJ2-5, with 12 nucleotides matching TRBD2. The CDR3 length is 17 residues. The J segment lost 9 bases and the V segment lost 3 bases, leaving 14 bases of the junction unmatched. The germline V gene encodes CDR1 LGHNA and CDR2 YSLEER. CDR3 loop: CASSQVTSGGPIKAQYF. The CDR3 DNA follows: TGCGCCAGCAGCCAGGTGACTAGCGGGGGCCCTATTAAGGCCCAGTACTTC.

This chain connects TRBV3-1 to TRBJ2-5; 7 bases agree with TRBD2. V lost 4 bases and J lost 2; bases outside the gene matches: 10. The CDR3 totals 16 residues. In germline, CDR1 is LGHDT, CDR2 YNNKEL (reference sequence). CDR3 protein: CASSPPMGGRQETQYF. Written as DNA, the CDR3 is TGTGCCAGCAGCCCACCCATGGGGGGGAGGCAAGAGACCCAGTACTTC.

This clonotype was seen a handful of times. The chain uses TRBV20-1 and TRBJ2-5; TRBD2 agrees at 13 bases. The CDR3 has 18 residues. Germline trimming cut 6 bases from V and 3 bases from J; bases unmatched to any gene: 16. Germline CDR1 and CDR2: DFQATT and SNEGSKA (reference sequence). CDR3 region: CSARILETSGGLKETQYF. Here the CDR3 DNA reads TGCAGTGCCCGTATCCTGGAGACTAGCGGGGGGTTAAAAGAGACCCAGTACTTC.

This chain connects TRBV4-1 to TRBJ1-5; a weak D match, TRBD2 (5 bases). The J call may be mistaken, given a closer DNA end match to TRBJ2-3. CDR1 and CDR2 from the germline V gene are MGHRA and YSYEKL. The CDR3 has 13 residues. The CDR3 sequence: CASSEGVGWSQYF. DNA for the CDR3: TGCGCCAGCAGCGAGGGAGTCGGTTGGTCCCAGTATTTT.

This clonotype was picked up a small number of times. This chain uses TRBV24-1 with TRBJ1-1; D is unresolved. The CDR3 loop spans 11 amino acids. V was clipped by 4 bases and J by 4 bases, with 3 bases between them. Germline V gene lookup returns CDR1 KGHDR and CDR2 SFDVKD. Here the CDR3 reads CATSDGTEAFF. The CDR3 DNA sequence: TGTGCCACCAGTGACGGCACTGAAGCTTTCTTT.

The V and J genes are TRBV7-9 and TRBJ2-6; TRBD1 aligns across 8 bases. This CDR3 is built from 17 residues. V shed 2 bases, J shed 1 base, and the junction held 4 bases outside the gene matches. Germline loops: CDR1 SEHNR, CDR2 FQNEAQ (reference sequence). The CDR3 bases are TGTGCCAGCAGCTTATCCGGGACAGGTTCTGGGGCCAACGTCCTGACTTTC. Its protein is CASSLSGTGSGANVLTF.

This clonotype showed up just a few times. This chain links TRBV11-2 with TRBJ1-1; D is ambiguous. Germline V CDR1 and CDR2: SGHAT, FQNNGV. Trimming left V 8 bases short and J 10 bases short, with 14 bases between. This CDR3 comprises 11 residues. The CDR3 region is CASAYATLAFF. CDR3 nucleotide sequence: TGTGCCAGCGCCTACGCGACACTAGCTTTCTTT.

The CDR3 reads CASSYAGEGDTQYF. In DNA, the CDR3 is TGTGCCAGCAGTTACGCTGGCGAGGGAGATACGCAGTATTTT. The chain links TRBV6-5 to TRBJ2-3, with D perhaps matching TRBD2 (5 bases). The CDR3 length is 14 residues. Germline V CDR1 and CDR2: MNHEY, SVGAGI. Trimming took off 2 bases at V and 5 bases at J, with 11 bases between the two ends.

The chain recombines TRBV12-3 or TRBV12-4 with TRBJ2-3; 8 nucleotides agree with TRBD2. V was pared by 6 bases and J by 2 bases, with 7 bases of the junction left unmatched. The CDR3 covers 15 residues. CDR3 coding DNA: TGTGCCAGCAGAGCCGGGGGGGGAACCACAGATACGCAGTATTTT. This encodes CASRAGGGTTDTQYF.

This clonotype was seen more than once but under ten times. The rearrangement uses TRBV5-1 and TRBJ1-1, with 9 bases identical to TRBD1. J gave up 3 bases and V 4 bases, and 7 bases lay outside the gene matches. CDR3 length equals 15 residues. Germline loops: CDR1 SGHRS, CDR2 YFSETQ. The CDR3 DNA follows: TGCGCCAGCAGCCCGTCGACAGGGGGGGACACTGAAGCTTTCTTT. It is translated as CASSPSTGGDTEAFF.

The CDR3 DNA sequence: TGCGCCAGCAGAGGACAGCCAACTAACTATGGCTACACCTTC. This codes for CASRGQPTNYGYTF. The chain uses TRBV5-1 and TRBJ1-2; TRBD1 is a possible D gene (6 bases). There are 14 residues in the CDR3. The V gene's germline CDR1 is SGHRS and CDR2 YFSETQ. V was pared by 5 bases and J by 0 bases, with 11 bases between.

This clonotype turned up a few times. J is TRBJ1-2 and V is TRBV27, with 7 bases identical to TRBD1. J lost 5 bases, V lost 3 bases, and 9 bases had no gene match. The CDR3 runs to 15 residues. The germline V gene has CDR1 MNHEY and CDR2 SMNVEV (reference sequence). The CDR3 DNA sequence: TGTGCCAGCAGTTTTTTGAAGGGGGCGGAATATGGCTACACCTTC. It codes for CASSFLKGAEYGYTF.

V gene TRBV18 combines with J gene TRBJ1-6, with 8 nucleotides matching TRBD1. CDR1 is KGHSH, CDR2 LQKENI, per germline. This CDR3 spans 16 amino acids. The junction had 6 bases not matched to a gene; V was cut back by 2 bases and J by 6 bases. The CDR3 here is CASSPIGQGTNSPLHF. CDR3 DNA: TGTGCCAGCTCACCAATTGGACAGGGCACTAATTCACCCCTCCACTTT.

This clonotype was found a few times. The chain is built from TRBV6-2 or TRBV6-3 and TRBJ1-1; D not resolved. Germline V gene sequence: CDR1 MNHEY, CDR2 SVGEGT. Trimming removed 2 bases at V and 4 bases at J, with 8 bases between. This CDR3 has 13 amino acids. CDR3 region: CASSYGRATEAFF. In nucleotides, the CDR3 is TGTGCCAGCAGTTACGGGAGGGCCACTGAAGCTTTCTTT.

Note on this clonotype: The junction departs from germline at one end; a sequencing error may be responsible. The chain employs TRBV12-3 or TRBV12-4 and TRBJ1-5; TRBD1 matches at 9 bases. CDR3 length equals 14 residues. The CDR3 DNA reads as TGTGACAGCCGACGACAGGGGGGCAATCAGCCCCAGCATTTT. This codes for CDSRRQGGNQPQHF.

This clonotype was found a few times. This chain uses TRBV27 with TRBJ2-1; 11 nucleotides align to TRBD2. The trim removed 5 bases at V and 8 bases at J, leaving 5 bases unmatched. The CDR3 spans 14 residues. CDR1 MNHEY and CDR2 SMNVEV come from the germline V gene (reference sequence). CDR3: CASSILAGVDEQFF. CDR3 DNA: TGTGCCAGCAGTATACTAGCGGGGGTAGATGAGCAGTTCTTC.

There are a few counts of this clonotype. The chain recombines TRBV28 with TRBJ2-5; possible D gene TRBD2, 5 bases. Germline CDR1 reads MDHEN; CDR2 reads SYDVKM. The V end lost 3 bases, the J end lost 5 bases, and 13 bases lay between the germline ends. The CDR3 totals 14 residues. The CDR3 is CASSFNSGGETQYF. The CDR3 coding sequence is TGTGCCAGCAGTTTTAATAGTGGCGGGGAGACCCAGTACTTC.

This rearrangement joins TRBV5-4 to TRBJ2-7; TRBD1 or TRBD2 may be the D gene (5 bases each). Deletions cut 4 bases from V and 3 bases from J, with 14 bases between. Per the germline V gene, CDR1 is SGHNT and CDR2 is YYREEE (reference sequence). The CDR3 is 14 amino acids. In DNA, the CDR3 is TGTGCCAGCAGCACGCCCGGGACCAACTACGAGCAGTACTTC. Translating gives CASSTPGTNYEQYF.

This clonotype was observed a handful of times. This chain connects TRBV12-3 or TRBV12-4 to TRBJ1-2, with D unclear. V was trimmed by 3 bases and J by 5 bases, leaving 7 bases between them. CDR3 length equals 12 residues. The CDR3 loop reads CASSFSRYGYTF. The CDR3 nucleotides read TGTGCCAGCAGTTTCTCCCGGTATGGCTACACCTTC.

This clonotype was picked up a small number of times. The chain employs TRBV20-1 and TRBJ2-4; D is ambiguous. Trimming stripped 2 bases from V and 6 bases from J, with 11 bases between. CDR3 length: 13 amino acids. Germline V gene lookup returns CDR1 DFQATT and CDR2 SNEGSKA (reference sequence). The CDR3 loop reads CSARSAFLNIQYF. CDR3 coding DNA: TGCAGTGCTAGAAGCGCATTCTTAAACATTCAGTACTTC.